This TCR beta chain was sequenced for a study of T cell responses to AZD1222 COVID-19 vaccine. Germline CDR1 and CDR2: LNHDA and SQIVND (reference sequence). Trimming shortened V by 0 bases and J by 3 bases, and 12 bases separated the two germline ends. The CDR3 runs 15 residues. Data came from immunoSEQ multiplex PCR; TCRdb stores just in-frame clones and leaves some out. The data show 99,000 or so clones, around 76% seen once. The V gene is TRBV19, the J gene TRBJ2-7; D is possibly TRBD1 (6 bases). The TCR was taken from an adult in good health. The specimen was peripheral blood, collected on day 0 of AZD1222 vaccination. The CDR3 nucleotides read TGTGCCAGTAGTATAGACTCTCAACAGGGCTACGAGCAGTACTTC. It specifies CASSIDSQQGYEQYF.